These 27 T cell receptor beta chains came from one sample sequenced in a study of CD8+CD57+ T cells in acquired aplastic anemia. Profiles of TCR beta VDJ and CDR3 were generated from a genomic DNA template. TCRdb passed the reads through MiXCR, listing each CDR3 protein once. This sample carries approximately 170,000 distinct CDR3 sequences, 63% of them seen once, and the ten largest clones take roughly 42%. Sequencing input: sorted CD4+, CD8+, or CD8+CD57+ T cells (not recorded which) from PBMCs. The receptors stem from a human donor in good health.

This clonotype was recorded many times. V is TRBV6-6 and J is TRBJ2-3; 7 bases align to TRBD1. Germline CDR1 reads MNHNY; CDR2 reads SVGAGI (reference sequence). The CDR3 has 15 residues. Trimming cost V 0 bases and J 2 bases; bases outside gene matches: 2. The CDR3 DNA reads TGTGCCAGCAGTTACTCGGGACAGTTCACAGATACGCAGTATTTT. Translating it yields CASSYSGQFTDTQYF.

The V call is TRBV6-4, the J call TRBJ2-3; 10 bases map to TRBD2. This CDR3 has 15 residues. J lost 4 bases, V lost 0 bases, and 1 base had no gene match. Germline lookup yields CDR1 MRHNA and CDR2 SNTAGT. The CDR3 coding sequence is TGTGCCAGCAGTGACTCAGCGGGGGGGCCAGATACGCAGTATTTT. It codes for CASSDSAGGPDTQYF.

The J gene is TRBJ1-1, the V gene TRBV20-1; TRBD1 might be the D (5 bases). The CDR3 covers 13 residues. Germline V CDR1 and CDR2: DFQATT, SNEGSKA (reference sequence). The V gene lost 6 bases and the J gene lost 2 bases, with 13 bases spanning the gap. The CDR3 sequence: CSAPRDPNTEAFF. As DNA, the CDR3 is TGCAGTGCCCCCCGGGACCCTAACACTGAAGCTTTCTTT.

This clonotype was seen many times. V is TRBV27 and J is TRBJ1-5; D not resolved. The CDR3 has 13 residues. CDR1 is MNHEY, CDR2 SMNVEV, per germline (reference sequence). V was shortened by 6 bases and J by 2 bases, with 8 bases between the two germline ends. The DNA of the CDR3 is TGTGCCAGCAGCGGGCCAGGCAATCAGCCCCAGCATTTT. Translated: CASSGPGNQPQHF.

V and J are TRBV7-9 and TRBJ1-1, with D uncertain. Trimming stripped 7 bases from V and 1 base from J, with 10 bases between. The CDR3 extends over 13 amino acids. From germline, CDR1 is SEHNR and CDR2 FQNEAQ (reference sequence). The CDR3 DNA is TGTGCCAGCAACCCAAAGGGGAACACTGAAGCTTTCTTT. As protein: CASNPKGNTEAFF. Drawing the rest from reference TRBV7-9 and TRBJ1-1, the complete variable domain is DTGVSQNPRHKITKRGQNVTFRCDPISEHNRLYWYRQTLGQGPEFLTYFQNEAQLEKSRLLSDRFSAERPKGSFSTLEIQRTEQGDSAMYLCASNPKGNTEAFFGQGTRLTVV.

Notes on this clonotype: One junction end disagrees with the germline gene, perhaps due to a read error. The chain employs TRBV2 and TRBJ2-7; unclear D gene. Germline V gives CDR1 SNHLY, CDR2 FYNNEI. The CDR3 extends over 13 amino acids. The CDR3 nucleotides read TGTGCCAGCAGTACGCAGATACAATACGAGCAGTGCTTC. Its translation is CASSTQIQYEQCF.

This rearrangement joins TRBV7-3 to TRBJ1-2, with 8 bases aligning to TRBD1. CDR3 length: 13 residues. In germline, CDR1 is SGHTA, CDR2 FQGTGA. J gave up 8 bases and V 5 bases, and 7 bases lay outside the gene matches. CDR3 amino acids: CASSNWTGKGYTF. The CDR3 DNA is TGTGCCAGCAGCAATTGGACAGGGAAAGGCTACACCTTC. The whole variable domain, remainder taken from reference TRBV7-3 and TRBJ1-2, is GAGVSQTPSNKVTEKGKYVELRCDPISGHTALYWYRQSLGQGPEFLIYFQGTGAADDSGLPNDRFFAVRPEGSVSTLKIQRTERGDSAVYLCASSNWTGKGYTFGSGTRLTVV.

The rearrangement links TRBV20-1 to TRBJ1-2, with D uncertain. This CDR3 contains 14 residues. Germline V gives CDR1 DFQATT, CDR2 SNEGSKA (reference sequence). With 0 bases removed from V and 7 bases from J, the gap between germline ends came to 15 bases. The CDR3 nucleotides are TGCAGTGCTAGAGAATTCAGATTACACTTTGGCTACACCTTC. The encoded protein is CSAREFRLHFGYTF.

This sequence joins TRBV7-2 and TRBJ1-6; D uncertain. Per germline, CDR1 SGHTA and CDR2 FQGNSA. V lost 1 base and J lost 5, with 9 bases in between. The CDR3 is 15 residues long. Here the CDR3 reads CASSLGRQNNSPLHF. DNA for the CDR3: TGTGCCAGCAGCTTAGGACGTCAAAATAATTCACCCCTCCACTTT.

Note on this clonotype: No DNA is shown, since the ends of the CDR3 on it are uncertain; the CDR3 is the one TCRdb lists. CDR3 amino acids: CASSKKNCFF. V gene TRBV4-1 combines with J gene TRBJ1-4. The CDR3 has 10 amino acids, counting both end residues. Germline V CDR1 and CDR2: MGHRA, YSYEKL.

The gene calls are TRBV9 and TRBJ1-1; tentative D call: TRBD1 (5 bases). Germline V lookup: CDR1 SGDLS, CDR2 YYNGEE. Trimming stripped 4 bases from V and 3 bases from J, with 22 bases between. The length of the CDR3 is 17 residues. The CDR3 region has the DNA TGTGCCAGCAGCAGTAAAAGCGGGGCGCGGTGGGACACTGAAGCTTTCTTT. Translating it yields CASSSKSGARWDTEAFF.

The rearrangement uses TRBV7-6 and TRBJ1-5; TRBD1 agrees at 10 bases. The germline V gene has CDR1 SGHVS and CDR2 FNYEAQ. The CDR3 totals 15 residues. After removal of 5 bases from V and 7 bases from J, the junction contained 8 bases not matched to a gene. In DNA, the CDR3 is TGTGCCAGCAGCACCGGGACAGGGGTCGACCAGCCCCAGCATTTT. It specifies CASSTGTGVDQPQHF.

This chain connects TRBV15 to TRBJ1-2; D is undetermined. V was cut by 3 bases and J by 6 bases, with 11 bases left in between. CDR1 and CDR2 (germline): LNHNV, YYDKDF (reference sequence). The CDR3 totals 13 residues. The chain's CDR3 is CATSRPGGDGYTF. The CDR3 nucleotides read TGTGCCACCAGCAGGCCGGGAGGCGATGGCTACACCTTC.

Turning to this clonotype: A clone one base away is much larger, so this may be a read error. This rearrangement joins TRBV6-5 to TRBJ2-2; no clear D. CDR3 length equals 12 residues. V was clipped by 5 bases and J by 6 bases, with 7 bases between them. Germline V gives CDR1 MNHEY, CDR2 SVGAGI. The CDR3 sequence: CASSPVAGELFF. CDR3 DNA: TGTGCCAGCAGTCCAGTGGCCGGGGAGCTGTTTTTT.

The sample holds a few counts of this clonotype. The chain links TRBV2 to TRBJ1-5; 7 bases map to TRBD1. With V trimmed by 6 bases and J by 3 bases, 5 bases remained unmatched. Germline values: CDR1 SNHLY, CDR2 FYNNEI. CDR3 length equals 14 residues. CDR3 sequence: CASRGTVANQPQHF. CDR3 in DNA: TGTGCCAGCAGGGGGACAGTCGCCAATCAGCCCCAGCATTTT.

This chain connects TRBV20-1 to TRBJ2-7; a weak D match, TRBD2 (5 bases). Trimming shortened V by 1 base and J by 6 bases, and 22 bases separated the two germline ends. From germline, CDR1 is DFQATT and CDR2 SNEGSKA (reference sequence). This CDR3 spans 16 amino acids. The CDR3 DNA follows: TGCAGTGCTAGAGTTGAACCAGGCCCTCGGGGTGGCGAGCAGTACTTC. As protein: CSARVEPGPRGGEQYF.

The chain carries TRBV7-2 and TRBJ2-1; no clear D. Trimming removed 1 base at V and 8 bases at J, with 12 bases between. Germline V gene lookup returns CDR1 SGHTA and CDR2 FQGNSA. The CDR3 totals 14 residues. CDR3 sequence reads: CASSLGSVIHEQFF. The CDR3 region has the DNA TGTGCCAGCAGCTTAGGTTCAGTTATACATGAGCAGTTCTTC.

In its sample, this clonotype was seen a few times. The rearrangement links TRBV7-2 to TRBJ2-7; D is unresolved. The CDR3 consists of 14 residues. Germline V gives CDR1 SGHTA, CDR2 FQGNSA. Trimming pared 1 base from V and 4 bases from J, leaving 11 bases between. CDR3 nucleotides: TGTGCCAGCAGCTTAGAGGCCACGCATTACGAGCAGTACTTC. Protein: CASSLEATHYEQYF.

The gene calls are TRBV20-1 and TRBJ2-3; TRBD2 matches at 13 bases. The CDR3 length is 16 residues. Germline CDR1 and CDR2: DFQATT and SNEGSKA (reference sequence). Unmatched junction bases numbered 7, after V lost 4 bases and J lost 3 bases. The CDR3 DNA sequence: TGCAGTGCTAAAGGACTAGCGGGAGTCGGGACAGATACGCAGTATTTT. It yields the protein CSAKGLAGVGTDTQYF.

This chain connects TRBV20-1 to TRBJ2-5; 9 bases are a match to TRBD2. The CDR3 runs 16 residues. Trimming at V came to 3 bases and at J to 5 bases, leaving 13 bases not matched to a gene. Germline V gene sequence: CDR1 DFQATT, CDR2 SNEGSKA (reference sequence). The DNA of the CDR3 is TGCAGTGCTAGGGGACTAGCCCGTCCGAGAGGGGAGACCCAGTACTTC. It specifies CSARGLARPRGETQYF.

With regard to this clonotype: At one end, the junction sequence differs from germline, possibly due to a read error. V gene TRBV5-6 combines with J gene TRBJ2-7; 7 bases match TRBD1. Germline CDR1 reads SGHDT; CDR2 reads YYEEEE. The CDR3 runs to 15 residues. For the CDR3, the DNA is TGCGCCAGCAGCTTCGCGACAGGGTCCACCTACGAGCAGTACTTC. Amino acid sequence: CASSFATGSTYEQYF.

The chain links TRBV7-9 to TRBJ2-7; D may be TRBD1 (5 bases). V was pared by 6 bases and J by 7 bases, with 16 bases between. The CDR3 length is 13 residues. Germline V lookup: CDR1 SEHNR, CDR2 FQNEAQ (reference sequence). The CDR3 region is CASSNKQVGEQYF. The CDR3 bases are TGTGCCAGCAGTAATAAACAGGTGGGAGAGCAGTACTTC.

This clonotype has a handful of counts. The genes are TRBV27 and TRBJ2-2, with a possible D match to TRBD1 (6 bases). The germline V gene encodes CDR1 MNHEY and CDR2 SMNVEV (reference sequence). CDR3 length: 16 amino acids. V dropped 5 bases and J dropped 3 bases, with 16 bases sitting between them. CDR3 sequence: CASSPPGAAHTGELFF. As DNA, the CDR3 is TGTGCCAGCAGTCCACCAGGGGCCGCTCACACCGGGGAGCTGTTTTTT.

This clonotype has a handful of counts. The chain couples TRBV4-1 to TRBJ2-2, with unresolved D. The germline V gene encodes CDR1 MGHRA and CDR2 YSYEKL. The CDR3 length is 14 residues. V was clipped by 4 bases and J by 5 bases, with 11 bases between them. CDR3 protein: CASSPLDGTGELFF. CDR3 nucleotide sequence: TGCGCCAGCAGCCCTCTGGACGGGACCGGGGAGCTGTTTTTT.

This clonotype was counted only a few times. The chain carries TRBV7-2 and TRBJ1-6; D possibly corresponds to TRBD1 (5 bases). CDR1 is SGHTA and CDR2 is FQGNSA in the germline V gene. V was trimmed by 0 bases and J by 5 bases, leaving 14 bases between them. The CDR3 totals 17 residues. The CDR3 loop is CASSLATGARNNSPLHF. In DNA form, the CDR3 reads TGTGCCAGCAGCTTAGCGACTGGGGCCCGAAATAATTCACCCCTCCACTTT.

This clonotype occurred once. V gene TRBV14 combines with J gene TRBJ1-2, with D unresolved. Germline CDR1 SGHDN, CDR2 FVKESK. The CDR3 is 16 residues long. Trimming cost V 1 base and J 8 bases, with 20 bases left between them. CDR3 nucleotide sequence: TGTGCCAGCAGCCAAGGACCCCGCGGAACCGGCGCCGGCTACACCTTC. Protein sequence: CASSQGPRGTGAGYTF.

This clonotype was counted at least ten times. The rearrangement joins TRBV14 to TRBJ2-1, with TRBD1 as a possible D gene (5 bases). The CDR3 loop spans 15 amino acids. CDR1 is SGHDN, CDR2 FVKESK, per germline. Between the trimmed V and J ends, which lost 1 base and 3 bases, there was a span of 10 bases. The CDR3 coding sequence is TGTGCCAGCAGCCAAGTAGGGGCCCACTACAATGAGCAGTTCTTC. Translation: CASSQVGAHYNEQFF. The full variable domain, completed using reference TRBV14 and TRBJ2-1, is EAGVTQFPSHSVIEKGQTVTLRCDPISGHDNLYWYRRVMGKEIKFLLHFVKESKQDESGMPNNRFLAERTGGTYSTLKVQPAELEDSGVYFCASSQVGAHYNEQFFGPGTRLTVL.